These T cell receptor beta chains were read from a single sample in a study of blood T cell repertoires in COVID-19. Here immunoSEQ multiplex PCR was the method, and the copy in TCRdb shows in-frame clones only, minus some. The sample holds 250,000 to 350,000 clones, approximately 90% seen once. The sequencing sample was made of peripheral blood. All receptors come from a woman in her 30s with COVID-19, enrolled during active disease. The CDR3 runs from the conserved cysteine through the conserved F or W. Fields, in order: D gene, V gene, J gene, clone size, CDR3 protein, CDR3 DNA. A D gene is named only where the DNA matches it firmly. The size field is filled for only some rows; it gives once, few, many or a size class.

>TRBD2|TRBV24-1|TRBJ2-1|-
CATSDSLPSGRGNEQFF
TGTGCCACCAGTGATTCCCTCCCTAGCGGGAGAGGGAATGAGCAGTTCTTC
>-|TRBV6-5|TRBJ1-5|-
CASSPGSNQPQHF
TGTGCCAGCTCCCCCGGGAGTAATCAGCCCCAGCATTTT
>-|TRBV5-1|TRBJ1-4|-
CASSTGYTEKLFF
TGCGCCAGCAGTACAGGGTATACGGAAAAACTGTTTTTT
>TRBD1|TRBV2|TRBJ2-3|-
CASNLNRGTDTQYF
TGTGCCAGCAATTTAAACAGGGGAACAGATACGCAGTATTTT
>TRBD2|TRBV11-1|TRBJ2-7|-
CASSLYGTSGPYEQYF
TGTGCCAGCAGCCTTTACGGAACTAGCGGACCATACGAGCAGTACTTC
>TRBD1|TRBV18|TRBJ1-1|-
CASSPQNRGQTEAFF
TGTGCCAGCTCACCACAGAACAGGGGGCAAACTGAAGCTTTCTTT
>-|TRBV4-3|TRBJ1-1|-
CASSQEAGPEAFF
TGCGCCAGCAGCCAAGAGGCAGGGCCCGAAGCTTTCTTT
>-|TRBV5-1|TRBJ2-1|-
CASRPTGGALGNEQFF
TGCGCCAGCAGGCCCACGGGGGGCGCGTTGGGGAATGAGCAGTTCTTC
>-|TRBV10-3|TRBJ1-1|-
CAISPGITEAFF
TGTGCCATCAGCCCCGGGATCACTGAAGCTTTCTTT
>TRBD1|TRBV18|TRBJ2-4|-
CASSPPSTGTFKNIQYF
TGTGCCAGCTCACCACCTTCGACAGGGACGTTCAAAAACATTCAGTACTTC
>TRBD2|TRBV2|TRBJ2-5|once
CASSSMREETQYF
TGTGCCAGCAGTTCAATGCGGGAGGAGACCCAGTACTTC
>TRBD1|TRBV20-1|TRBJ2-1|-
CSASEDRGWDEQFF
TGCAGTGCTAGTGAGGACAGGGGGTGGGATGAGCAGTTCTTC
>TRBD2|TRBV7-2|TRBJ2-2|-
CASSSPAGGPRTGELFF
TGTGCCAGCAGCTCTCCTGCGGGAGGACCTCGGACCGGGGAGCTGTTTTTT
>-|TRBV6-2/TRBV6-3|TRBJ2-3|once
CASSYVAEADTQYF
TGTGCCAGCAGTTACGTCGCGGAGGCAGATACGCAGTATTTT
>TRBD2|TRBV24-1|TRBJ2-1|-
CATSDLHPASGGRDEQFF
TGTGCCACCAGTGATTTGCACCCTGCTAGCGGGGGGCGGGATGAGCAGTTCTTC
>-|TRBV3-1/TRBV3-2|TRBJ1-5|-
CASSQRGRNQPQHF
TGTGCCAGCAGCCAACGGGGGAGAAATCAGCCCCAGCATTTT
>-|TRBV20-1|TRBJ1-5|-
CSASGGGQTQPQHF
TGCAGTGCTAGTGGGGGGGGACAAACTCAGCCCCAGCATTTT
>-|TRBV6-1|TRBJ1-1|-
CASSENERSYTEAFF
TGTGCCAGCAGTGAAAATGAGCGGTCTTACACTGAAGCTTTCTTT
>-|TRBV19|TRBJ2-5|once
CASSGLSWETQYF
TGTGCCAGTAGTGGACTTAGTTGGGAGACCCAGTACTTC
>TRBD2|TRBV24-1|TRBJ2-2|-
CATSDLRGGIGELFF
TGTGCCACCAGTGATTTACGGGGGGGCATCGGGGAGCTGTTTTTT
>TRBD2|TRBV5-1|TRBJ2-3|-
CASSTRLAGVSTDTQYF
TGCGCCAGCAGCACCAGACTAGCGGGAGTCAGCACAGATACGCAGTATTTT
>TRBD1|TRBV7-9|TRBJ2-5|once
CASRSSGQNFEEETQYF
TGTGCCAGCAGATCATCGGGACAGAATTTCGAGGAAGAGACCCAGTACTTC
>-|TRBV7-6|TRBJ1-4|-
CASSLTTSQYEKLFF
TGTGCCAGCAGCTTAACTACAAGCCAGTATGAAAAACTGTTTTTT
>-|TRBV19|TRBJ2-7|-
CASSPAGSPTDEQYF
TGTGCCAGTAGTCCTGCCGGGAGTCCTACCGACGAGCAGTACTTC
>-|TRBV5-1|TRBJ2-7|-
CASSFQGSSYEQYF
TGCGCCAGCAGCTTCCAGGGAAGCTCCTACGAGCAGTACTTC
>TRBD1|TRBV7-9|TRBJ2-7|-
CASSPGVDRANEQYF
TGTGCCAGCAGCCCTGGGGTGGACAGGGCCAACGAGCAGTACTTC
>TRBD1|TRBV2|TRBJ1-6|few
CASRDSHNSPLHF
TGTGCCAGTAGGGACAGCCATAATTCACCCCTCCACTTT
>-|TRBV19|TRBJ1-2|-
CASTPSGYGYTF
TGTGCCAGTACGCCCTCAGGCTATGGCTACACCTTC
>TRBD2|TRBV5-4|TRBJ2-1|few
CASSSLVQREGRNEQFF
TGTGCCAGCAGCTCTTTGGTGCAGCGGGAGGGCCGCAATGAGCAGTTCTTC
>TRBD1|TRBV5-5|TRBJ2-7|-
CASSFPGQGAYEQYF
TGTGCCAGCAGCTTCCCGGGACAGGGGGCCTACGAGCAGTACTTC
>TRBD1|TRBV27|TRBJ2-1|-
CASSTGTGGRNEQFF
TGTGCCAGCAGTACTGGGACAGGGGGGAGGAATGAGCAGTTCTTC
>-|TRBV3-1/TRBV3-2|TRBJ2-2|-
CASASGANTGELFF
TGTGCCAGCGCGTCGGGGGCGAACACCGGGGAGCTGTTTTTT
>TRBD1|TRBV18|TRBJ1-3|-
CASSEAATGFGNTIYF
TGTGCCAGCTCTGAAGCGGCGACAGGGTTCGGAAACACCATATATTTT
>-|TRBV5-5|TRBJ1-4|-
CASSSGATNEKLFF
TGTGCCAGCAGCTCAGGGGCAACTAATGAAAAACTGTTTTTT
>TRBD1|TRBV11-2|TRBJ2-7|-
CASSPRDSPYEQYF
TGTGCCAGCAGCCCCCGGGACAGCCCCTACGAGCAGTACTTC
>TRBD1|TRBV29-1|TRBJ1-2|once
CSVEEGAGQGCTF
TGCAGCGTTGAAGAAGGGGCTGGACAGGGGTGCACCTTC
>-|TRBV10-3|TRBJ2-3|-
CAISERIASTDTQYF
TGTGCCATCAGTGAGAGGATAGCGAGCACAGATACGCAGTATTTT